The T cell receptor beta chain under discussion was sequenced for a study of molecular identifiers for immune sequencing clone quantification. Study findings and constraints: Spiked Jurkat TCR RNA equivalent to one cell was reportedly detectable in about a million naive cells.

V lost 2 bases and J 0 bases, leaving 7 bases between the germline ends. CDR3 size: 14 residues. Germline assignment: CDR1 MNHEY and CDR2 SVGAGI. Sorted naive CD8 T cells were those defined as CD8+CD4-CCR7+CD45RA+. Library preparation followed earlier protocols using designated TCR primers. TCRdb ran MiXCR on the PCR reads and lists one entry per CDR3 protein. The table has about 640,000 distinct CDR3 sequences, approximately 20% seen once. Many counts were recorded for this clonotype. Its specificity is unknown. This sequence was found in a human donor in good health. Some libraries in this study had Jurkat cell RNA spiked in. The sample consisted of naive CD8+ T cells from blood, with Jurkat cell RNA spiked in. The sample's subset: FACS-sorted CD8+CD4-CCR7+CD45RA+ naive T cells. V usage is TRBV6-5 and J usage is TRBJ1-1; D gene uncertain. The CDR3 loop is CASSYGLLNTEAFF. In DNA, the CDR3 is TGTGCCAGCAGTTACGGACTTCTGAACACTGAAGCTTTCTTT.